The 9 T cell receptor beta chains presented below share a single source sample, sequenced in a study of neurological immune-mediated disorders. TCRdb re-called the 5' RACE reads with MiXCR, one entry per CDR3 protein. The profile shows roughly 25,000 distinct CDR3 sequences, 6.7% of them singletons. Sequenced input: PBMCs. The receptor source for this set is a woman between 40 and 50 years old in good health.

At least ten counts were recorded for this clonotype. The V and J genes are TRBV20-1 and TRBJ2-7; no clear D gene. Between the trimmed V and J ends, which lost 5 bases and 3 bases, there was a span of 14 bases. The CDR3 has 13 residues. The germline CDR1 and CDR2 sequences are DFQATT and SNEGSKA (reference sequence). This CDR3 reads CSAEPRIDYEQYF. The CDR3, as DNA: TGCAGTGCTGAGCCCAGGATAGACTACGAGCAGTACTTC.

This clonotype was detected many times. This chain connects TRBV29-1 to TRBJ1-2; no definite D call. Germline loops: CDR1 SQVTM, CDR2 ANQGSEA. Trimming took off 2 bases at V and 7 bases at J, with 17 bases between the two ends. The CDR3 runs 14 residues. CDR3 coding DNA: TGCAGCGTTGAAAGTGGAGTATCCTCTGGTGGCTACACCTTC. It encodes CSVESGVSSGGYTF.

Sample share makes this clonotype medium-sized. In nucleotides, the CDR3 is TGCAGTGCTAGGGGACCCCAAAGCACAGATACGCAGTATTTT. This translates into CSARGPQSTDTQYF. V and J are TRBV20-1 and TRBJ2-3; tentatively, D is TRBD1 or TRBD2 (5 bases each). Trimming cost V 3 bases and J 0 bases, with 10 bases left between them. The CDR3 contains 14 residues. CDR1 and CDR2 from the germline V gene are DFQATT and SNEGSKA (reference sequence).

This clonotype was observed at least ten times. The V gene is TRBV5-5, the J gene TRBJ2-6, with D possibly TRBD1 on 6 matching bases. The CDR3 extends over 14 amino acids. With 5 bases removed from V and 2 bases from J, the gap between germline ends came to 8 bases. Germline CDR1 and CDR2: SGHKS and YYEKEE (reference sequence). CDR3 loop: CASRQGAGANVLTF. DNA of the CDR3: TGTGCCAGCAGACAGGGAGCTGGGGCCAACGTCCTGACTTTC.

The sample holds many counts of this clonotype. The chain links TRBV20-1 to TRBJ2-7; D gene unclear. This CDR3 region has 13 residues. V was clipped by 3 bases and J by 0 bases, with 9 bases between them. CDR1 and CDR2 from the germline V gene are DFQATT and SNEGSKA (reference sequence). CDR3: CSARSALSYEQYF. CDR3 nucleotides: TGCAGTGCTAGGAGCGCTCTCTCCTACGAGCAGTACTTC.

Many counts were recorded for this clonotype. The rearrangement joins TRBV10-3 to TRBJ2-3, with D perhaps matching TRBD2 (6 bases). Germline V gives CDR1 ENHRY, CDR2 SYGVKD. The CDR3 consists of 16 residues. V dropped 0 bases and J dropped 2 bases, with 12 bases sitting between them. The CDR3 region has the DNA TGTGCCATCAGTGAGTCAGGAGCGGGTTACACAGATACGCAGTATTTT. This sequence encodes CAISESGAGYTDTQYF.

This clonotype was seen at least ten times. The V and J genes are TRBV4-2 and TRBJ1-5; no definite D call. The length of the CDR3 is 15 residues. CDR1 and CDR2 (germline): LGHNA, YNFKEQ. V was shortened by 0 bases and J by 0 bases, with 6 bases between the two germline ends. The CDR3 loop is CASSQDRGSNQPQHF. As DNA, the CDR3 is TGTGCCAGCAGCCAAGATCGGGGTAGCAATCAGCCCCAGCATTTT.

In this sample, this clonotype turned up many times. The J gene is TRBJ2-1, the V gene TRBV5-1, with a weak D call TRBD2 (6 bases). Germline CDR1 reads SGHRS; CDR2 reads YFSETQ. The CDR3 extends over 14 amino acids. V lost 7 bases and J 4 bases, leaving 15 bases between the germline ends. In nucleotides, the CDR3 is TGCGCCAGCGGCCATAGCGGAGGTTACAATGAGCAGTTCTTC. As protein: CASGHSGGYNEQFF.

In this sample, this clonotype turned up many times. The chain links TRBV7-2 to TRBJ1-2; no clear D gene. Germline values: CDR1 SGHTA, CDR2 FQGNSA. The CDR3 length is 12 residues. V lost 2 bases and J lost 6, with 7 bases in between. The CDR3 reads CASSLKVDGYTF. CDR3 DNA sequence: TGTGCCAGCAGCTTAAAGGTGGATGGCTACACCTTC.